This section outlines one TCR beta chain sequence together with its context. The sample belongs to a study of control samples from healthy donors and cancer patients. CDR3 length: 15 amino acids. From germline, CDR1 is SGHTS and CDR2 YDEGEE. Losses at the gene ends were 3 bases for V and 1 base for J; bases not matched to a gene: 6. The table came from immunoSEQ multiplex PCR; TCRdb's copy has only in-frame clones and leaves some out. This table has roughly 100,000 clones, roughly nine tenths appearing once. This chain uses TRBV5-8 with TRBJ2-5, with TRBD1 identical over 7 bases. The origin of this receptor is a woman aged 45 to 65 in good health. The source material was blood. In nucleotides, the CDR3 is TGTGCCAGCAGCTCCCGGGACAGAATCCAAGAGACCCAGTACTTC. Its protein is CASSSRDRIQETQYF.